One sample yielded the 30 T cell receptor beta chains listed below, sequenced in a study of post-analysis software for immune sequencing data (dated by TCRdb to 2014 to 2015). The library came from PCR. Sequenced on an Illumina HiSeq 2500. To reduce PCR and sequencing biases, unique molecular identifiers were built into the TCR beta cDNA libraries. TCRdb cleaned the public reads at Q25 with fastp, built clones with MiXCR and kept in-frame beta chains. A single entry per CDR3 protein holds the most common genes and DNA from its merged rows. This sample comprises hundreds of thousands of distinct CDR3 sequences, more than 50% of them detected only once. Over 9% of the sample comes from the top ten. Overall study outcomes, separate from this receptor: Significantly higher frequencies in patients than in controls were found for roughly 5 TRBV segments, including TRBV5-6, TRBV5-1 and TRBV20-1.

The antigens for these receptors are not known. The sample comprised blood. Receptors originate from a girl aged 2 to 10 with multiple sclerosis.

V gene TRBV7-8 combines with J gene TRBJ2-3; 11 bases match TRBD2. CDR3 length: 16 amino acids. CDR1 is SGHVS and CDR2 is FQNEAQ in the germline V gene. V lost 4 bases to trimming and J lost 2 bases; unmatched junction nucleotides: 5. DNA of the CDR3: TGTGCCAGCAGCTCAGAGACTAGCGGGGTCACAGATACGCAGTATTTT. Protein: CASSSETSGVTDTQYF.

The chain carries TRBV5-6 and TRBJ2-3; no firm D call. V was shortened by 0 bases and J by 6 bases, with 8 bases between the two germline ends. The CDR3 is made up of 13 amino acids. CDR1 is SGHDT and CDR2 is YYEEEE in the germline V gene. The CDR3 nucleotides read TGTGCCAGCAGCTTGGGAATGGGGGATACGCAGTATTTT. Translation: CASSLGMGDTQYF.

In this sample, this clonotype turned up a few times. The chain carries TRBV4-3 and TRBJ2-6; D not resolved. This CDR3 contains 17 residues. Trimming left V 0 bases short and J 0 bases short, with 9 bases between. Germline loops: CDR1 LGHNA, CDR2 YSLEER. Here the CDR3 DNA reads TGCGCCAGCAGCCAAGATATGCGCGTCTCTGGGGCCAACGTCCTGACTTTC. Amino acid sequence: CASSQDMRVSGANVLTF.

This chain joins TRBV7-3 and TRBJ2-1, with 10 bases fitting TRBD2. CDR3 length: 16 residues. Per the germline V gene, CDR1 is SGHTA and CDR2 is FQGTGA. Germline trimming cut 2 bases from V and 6 bases from J; bases unmatched to any gene: 7. Here the CDR3 reads CASSLGALAGVNEQFF. The DNA for the CDR3 is TGTGCCAGCAGCTTAGGAGCCCTAGCGGGAGTCAATGAGCAGTTCTTC.

The gene calls are TRBV24-1 and TRBJ1-2; a weak D match, TRBD1 (5 bases). Germline V gives CDR1 KGHDR, CDR2 SFDVKD. V lost 6 bases to trimming and J lost 1 base, with 11 bases between them. This CDR3 spans 14 amino acids. CDR3 nucleotides: TGTGCCACCAGTAGGCGGGGGGATAACTATGGCTACACCTTC. Residues: CATSRRGDNYGYTF.

This chain links TRBV4-1 with TRBJ2-7; the D gene could be TRBD1 or TRBD2 (5 bases each). Germline V gene sequence: CDR1 MGHRA, CDR2 YSYEKL. Trimming removed 1 base at V and 2 bases at J, with 12 bases between. The CDR3 extends over 15 amino acids. As DNA, the CDR3 is TGCGCCAGCAGCCAAGGCTCTGGGGGTACCTACGAGCAGTACTTC. It translates to CASSQGSGGTYEQYF.

The chain links TRBV18 to TRBJ2-7; D uncertain. CDR3 size: 12 residues. V dropped 4 bases and J dropped 7 bases, with 11 bases sitting between them. Germline CDR1 is KGHSH and CDR2 is LQKENI. CDR3 sequence reads: CASSLDPREQYF. The CDR3 nucleotides are TGTGCCAGCTCACTGGACCCGAGGGAGCAGTACTTC.

This clonotype was observed a few times. Sequence at one end of the junction differs from germline and may be a read error. The J gene is TRBJ2-5, the V gene TRBV7-7; tentative D call: TRBD2 (5 bases). The CDR3 length is 14 residues. Germline V gene lookup returns CDR1 SSHAT and CDR2 FNYEAQ (reference sequence). In DNA form, the CDR3 reads TGTGCTAGCAGACCCCCGGGGAACCAAGAGACCCAGTACTTC. The encoded protein is CASRPPGNQETQYF.

J is TRBJ1-2 and V is TRBV29-1; the D gene is possibly TRBD1 (6 bases). Deletions cut 6 bases from V and 6 bases from J, with 17 bases between. The CDR3 has 13 residues. The germline V gene has CDR1 SQVTM and CDR2 ANQGSEA. The DNA for the CDR3 is TGCAGCGTCCTGTTGGGGGGCGGAGATGGCTACACCTTC. Translation gives CSVLLGGGDGYTF.

The chain combines TRBV12-3 or TRBV12-4 with TRBJ2-7, with D maybe TRBD2 (6 bases). The V gene lost 5 bases and the J gene lost 0 bases, with 17 bases spanning the gap. This CDR3 comprises 16 residues. The chain's CDR3 is CASSLVAGRSSYEQYF. The DNA of the CDR3 is TGTGCCAGCAGTCTCGTGGCGGGGAGAAGCTCCTACGAGCAGTACTTC.

The gene calls are TRBV7-9 and TRBJ1-5; D may be TRBD1 (6 bases). V lost 5 bases to trimming and J lost 7 bases, with 18 bases between them. The length of the CDR3 is 15 residues. Per the germline V gene, CDR1 is SEHNR and CDR2 is FQNEAQ (reference sequence). CDR3 DNA: TGTGCCAGCAGCGTAGGCGGGGGCGCGGGACAGCCCCAGCATTTT. It encodes CASSVGGGAGQPQHF. Full variable domain (remainder filled in from reference TRBV7-9 and TRBJ1-5): DTGVSQNPRHKITKRGQNVTFRCDPISEHNRLYWYRQTLGQGPEFLTYFQNEAQLEKSRLLSDRFSAERPKGSFSTLEIQRTEQGDSAMYLCASSVGGGAGQPQHFGDGTRLSIL.

The V gene is TRBV4-3, the J gene TRBJ1-1, with D unclear. Germline CDR1 is LGHNA and CDR2 is YSLEER. The CDR3 extends over 13 amino acids. Trimming removed 0 bases at V and 1 base at J, with 3 bases between. The CDR3 sequence: CASSQEQNTEAFF. The DNA of the CDR3 is TGCGCCAGCAGCCAAGAGCAGAACACTGAAGCTTTCTTT.

The gene calls are TRBV6-5 and TRBJ2-1; 11 bases map to TRBD2. The CDR3 is made up of 16 amino acids. CDR1 and CDR2 from the germline V gene are MNHEY and SVGAGI. V was pared by 5 bases and J by 5 bases, with 8 bases of the junction left unmatched. CDR3 sequence reads: CASSTSLAGVHNEQFF. In DNA, the CDR3 is TGTGCCAGCAGTACCTCACTAGCGGGGGTGCACAATGAGCAGTTCTTC.

The gene calls are TRBV28 and TRBJ2-1; the D is unclear. From germline, CDR1 is MDHEN and CDR2 SYDVKM. The CDR3 extends over 15 amino acids. V was pared by 6 bases and J by 7 bases, with 19 bases between. CDR3 sequence reads: CASRQGVGPGNEQFF. CDR3 DNA sequence: TGTGCCAGCAGACAAGGCGTAGGGCCCGGGAATGAGCAGTTCTTC.

The chain combines TRBV12-3 or TRBV12-4 with TRBJ2-1; TRBD2 matches at 7 bases. This CDR3 comprises 16 residues. The V and J ends lost 2 bases and 3 bases, in that order; junction bases with no gene match: 7. In nucleotides, the CDR3 is TGTGCCAGCAGTTTATCTGGGCTAGCGGTCTACAATGAGCAGTTCTTC. This codes for CASSLSGLAVYNEQFF.

This clonotype has a handful of counts. This chain joins TRBV7-2 and TRBJ1-4; tentatively, D is TRBD1 (6 bases). Germline V gene sequence: CDR1 SGHTA, CDR2 FQGNSA. Trimming cost V 6 bases and J 8 bases, with 19 bases left between them. The CDR3 loop spans 15 amino acids. The DNA for the CDR3 is TGTGCCAGCAGTCCGGCGGGGGGGGCGCGAGAAAAACTGTTTTTT. Protein product: CASSPAGGAREKLFF.

The V and J genes are TRBV7-9 and TRBJ2-7; 7 bases match TRBD2. The CDR3 covers 15 residues. The V and J ends lost 1 base and 0 bases, in that order; junction bases with no gene match: 3. The germline gives CDR1 SEHNR, CDR2 FQNEAQ (reference sequence). CDR3 in amino acids: CASSLVGGGSYEQYF. The CDR3 region has the DNA TGTGCCAGCAGCTTAGTGGGCGGGGGCTCCTACGAGCAGTACTTC.

V gene TRBV25-1 combines with J gene TRBJ2-1; weak D call: TRBD2 (6 bases). Trimming shortened V by 1 base and J by 0 bases, and 10 bases separated the two germline ends. The CDR3 loop spans 16 amino acids. The germline V gene encodes CDR1 MGHDK and CDR2 SYGVNS. The CDR3 region has the DNA TGTGCCAGCAGTGAATGGGGCGGGAACTCCTACAATGAGCAGTTCTTC. Residues: CASSEWGGNSYNEQFF. Full variable domain (outside the CDR3, taken from reference TRBV25-1 and TRBJ2-1): EADIYQTPRYLVIGTGKKITLECSQTMGHDKMYWYQQDPGMELHLIHYSYGVNSTEKGDLSSESTVSRIRTEHFPLTLESARPSHTSQYLCASSEWGGNSYNEQFFGPGTRLTVL.

This clonotype appeared a single time. V usage is TRBV29-1 and J usage is TRBJ2-2, with TRBD1 as a possible D gene (6 bases). Germline V gives CDR1 SQVTM, CDR2 ANQGSEA. V dropped 2 bases and J dropped 6 bases, with 16 bases sitting between them. The CDR3 has 15 residues. The CDR3 spells CSVESRQVAAGELFF. CDR3 coding DNA: TGCAGCGTTGAATCCCGACAGGTTGCGGCCGGGGAGCTGTTTTTT.

The V gene is TRBV7-9, the J gene TRBJ2-1; a weak D match, TRBD2 (6 bases). The CDR3 loop spans 18 amino acids. Per germline, CDR1 SEHNR and CDR2 FQNEAQ (reference sequence). Between the trimmed V and J ends, which lost 6 bases and 0 bases, there was a span of 21 bases. CDR3 amino acids: CASSFRWDSGTSYNEQFF. The CDR3 DNA reads as TGTGCCAGCAGTTTTCGCTGGGATAGCGGAACCTCCTACAATGAGCAGTTCTTC.

V and J are TRBV29-1 and TRBJ2-3, with 13 bases identical to TRBD2. CDR3 size: 14 residues. CDR1 is SQVTM, CDR2 ANQGSEA, per germline. The V and J ends lost 5 bases and 3 bases, in that order; junction bases with no gene match: 2. CDR3 in DNA: TGCAGCGTTAAACTAGCGGGAGGGACAGATACGCAGTATTTT. Protein product: CSVKLAGGTDTQYF.

The chain combines TRBV18 with TRBJ2-1; D is undetermined. The germline V gene has CDR1 KGHSH and CDR2 LQKENI. CDR3 length: 13 amino acids. V lost 5 bases and J 4 bases, leaving 9 bases between the germline ends. The CDR3 region is CASSVDLYNEQFF. The CDR3 coding sequence is TGTGCCAGCTCAGTTGACCTATACAATGAGCAGTTCTTC.

Only a few counts were recorded for this clonotype. The CDR3 sequence: CASSLDYYEQYF. CDR3 nucleotide sequence: TGTGCCAGCAGCTTAGACTACTACGAGCAGTACTTC. This sequence joins TRBV7-2 and TRBJ2-4; D is unresolved. The J call may not be correct, given that the DNA end is closer to TRBJ2-7. The CDR3 is 12 residues long. Per the germline V gene, CDR1 is SGHTA and CDR2 is FQGNSA.

The count of this clonotype is one. V is TRBV5-5 and J is TRBJ1-2, with D perhaps TRBD1 (6 bases). The ends were cut back, 5 bases at V and 3 bases at J, with 20 bases in the middle. Per the germline V gene, CDR1 is SGHKS and CDR2 is YYEKEE (reference sequence). The CDR3 length is 16 residues. In DNA form, the CDR3 reads TGTGCCAGCAGACCTGCGGGGGCTCAACACCACTATGGCTACACCTTC. Its protein product is CASRPAGAQHHYGYTF.

This clonotype was counted only a few times. This chain connects TRBV20-1 to TRBJ1-2, with TRBD1 matching 9 bases. The CDR3 has 15 residues. V lost 3 bases and J lost 4; bases outside the gene matches: 9. Germline V gene sequence: CDR1 DFQATT, CDR2 SNEGSKA (reference sequence). The CDR3 is CSASQGQGGAYGYTF. The CDR3 bases are TGCAGTGCTAGTCAGGGACAGGGAGGGGCCTATGGCTACACCTTC.

Only a few counts were recorded for this clonotype. The chain links TRBV10-3 to TRBJ2-6, with D tentatively TRBD1 or TRBD2 (5 bases each). The CDR3 loop spans 16 amino acids. Trimming cost V 7 bases and J 4 bases, with 17 bases left between them. CDR1 and CDR2 (germline): ENHRY, SYGVKD. DNA of the CDR3: TGTGCCATCAACCGGGACGGTTCTATGGGGGCCAACGTCCTGACTTTC. Translating it yields CAINRDGSMGANVLTF.

The count of this clonotype is one. The genes are TRBV18 and TRBJ2-7, with 12 bases fitting TRBD1. The CDR3 length is 16 residues. Trimming removed 1 base from V and 3 bases from J; junction bases left unmatched: 4. Germline CDR1 KGHSH, CDR2 LQKENI. The CDR3 DNA reads as TGTGCCAGCTCACCACTAGGGACAGGGGGCCTCTACGAGCAGTACTTC. It codes for CASSPLGTGGLYEQYF.

The chain recombines TRBV12-3 or TRBV12-4 with TRBJ2-3, with 10 bases identical to TRBD2. This CDR3 contains 18 residues. V dropped 6 bases and J dropped 0; count of bases not matched to a gene: 12. CDR3 coding DNA: TGTGCCAGCAGCGTAACTTTAGCGGGGGGCGCTAGCACAGATACGCAGTATTTT. Protein product: CASSVTLAGGASTDTQYF.

This clonotype has more than one count but fewer than ten. The chain combines TRBV12-3 or TRBV12-4 with TRBJ2-1; possibly TRBD2 for D (6 bases). V lost 3 bases to trimming and J lost 0 bases, with 18 bases between them. This CDR3 spans 18 amino acids. The CDR3 sequence: CASSFVIGGARSYNEQFF. The CDR3 DNA follows: TGTGCCAGCAGTTTTGTAATTGGCGGGGCGCGCTCCTACAATGAGCAGTTCTTC.

V and J are TRBV7-2 and TRBJ2-1; perhaps TRBD1 as D (6 bases). The CDR3 runs 17 residues. Looked up from germline, CDR1 is SGHTA and CDR2 is FQGNSA. V was clipped by 7 bases and J by 1 base, with 20 bases between them. The CDR3 nucleotides read TGTGCCAGCACCTACCTAACCGGGACAAATTCCTACAATGAGCAGTTCTTC. This translates into CASTYLTGTNSYNEQFF.